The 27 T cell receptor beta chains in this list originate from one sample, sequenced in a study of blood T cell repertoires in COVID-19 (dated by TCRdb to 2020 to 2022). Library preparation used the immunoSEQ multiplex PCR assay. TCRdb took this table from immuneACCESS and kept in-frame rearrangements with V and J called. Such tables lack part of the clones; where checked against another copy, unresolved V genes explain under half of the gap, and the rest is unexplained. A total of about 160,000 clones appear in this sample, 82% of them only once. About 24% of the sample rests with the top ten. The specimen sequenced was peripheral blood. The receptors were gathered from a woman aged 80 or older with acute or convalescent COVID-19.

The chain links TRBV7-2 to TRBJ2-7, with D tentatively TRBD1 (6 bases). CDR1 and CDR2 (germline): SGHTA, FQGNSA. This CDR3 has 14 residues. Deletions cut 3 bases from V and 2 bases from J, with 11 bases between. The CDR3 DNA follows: TGTGCCAGCAGCTTTACCGCAGGGGCCTACGAGCAGTACTTC. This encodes CASSFTAGAYEQYF.

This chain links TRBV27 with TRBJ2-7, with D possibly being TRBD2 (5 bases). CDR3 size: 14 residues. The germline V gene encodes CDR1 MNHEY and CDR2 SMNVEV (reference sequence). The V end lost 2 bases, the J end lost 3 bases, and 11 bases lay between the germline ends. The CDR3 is CASSLTGLIYEQYF. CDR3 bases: TGTGCCAGCAGTTTAACCGGACTGATCTACGAGCAGTACTTC.

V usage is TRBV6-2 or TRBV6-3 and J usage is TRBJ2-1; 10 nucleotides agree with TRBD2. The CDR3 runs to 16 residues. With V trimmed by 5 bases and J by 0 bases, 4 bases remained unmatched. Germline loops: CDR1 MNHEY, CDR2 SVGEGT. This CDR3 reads CASSGTSATSYNEQFF. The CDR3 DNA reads TGTGCCAGCAGTGGGACTAGCGCGACCTCCTACAATGAGCAGTTCTTC.

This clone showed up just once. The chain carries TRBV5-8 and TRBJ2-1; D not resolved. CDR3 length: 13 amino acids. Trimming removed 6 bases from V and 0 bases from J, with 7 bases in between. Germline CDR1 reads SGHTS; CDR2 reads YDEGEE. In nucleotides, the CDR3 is TGTGCCAGCAACACGATCTCCTACAATGAGCAGTTCTTC. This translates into CASNTISYNEQFF.

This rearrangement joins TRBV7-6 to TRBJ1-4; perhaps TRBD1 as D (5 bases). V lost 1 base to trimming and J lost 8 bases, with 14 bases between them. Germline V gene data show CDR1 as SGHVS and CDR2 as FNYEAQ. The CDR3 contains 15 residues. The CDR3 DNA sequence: TGTGCCAGCAGCTTAGATTCGGCTCAGGGCGAAAAACTGTTTTTT. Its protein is CASSLDSAQGEKLFF.

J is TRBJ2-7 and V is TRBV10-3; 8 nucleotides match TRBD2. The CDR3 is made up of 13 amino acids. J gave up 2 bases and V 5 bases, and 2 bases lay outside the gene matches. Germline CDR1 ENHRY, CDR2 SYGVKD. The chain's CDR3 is CAISRSGAYEQYF. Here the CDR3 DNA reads TGTGCCATCAGTCGTAGCGGGGCCTACGAGCAGTACTTC.

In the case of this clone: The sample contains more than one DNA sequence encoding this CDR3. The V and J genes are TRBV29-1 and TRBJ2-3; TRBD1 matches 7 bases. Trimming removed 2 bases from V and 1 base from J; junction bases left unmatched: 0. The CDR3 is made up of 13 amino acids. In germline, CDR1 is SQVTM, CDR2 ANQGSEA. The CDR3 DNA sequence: TGCAGCGTTGAACAGGGGGGCACAGATACGCAGTATTTT. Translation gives CSVEQGGTDTQYF.

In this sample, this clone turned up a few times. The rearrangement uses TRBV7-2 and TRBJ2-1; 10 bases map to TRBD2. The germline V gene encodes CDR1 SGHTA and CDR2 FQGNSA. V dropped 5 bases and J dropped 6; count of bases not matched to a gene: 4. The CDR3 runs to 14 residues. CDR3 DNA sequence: TGTGCCAGCAGCCACTCTAGCGGGAGCAATGAGCAGTTCTTC. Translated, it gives CASSHSSGSNEQFF.

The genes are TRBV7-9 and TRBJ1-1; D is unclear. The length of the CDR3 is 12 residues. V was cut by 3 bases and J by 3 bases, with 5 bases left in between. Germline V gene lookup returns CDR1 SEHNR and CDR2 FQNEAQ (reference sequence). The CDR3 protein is CASSFGYTEAFF. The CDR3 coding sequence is TGTGCCAGCAGCTTCGGGTACACTGAAGCTTTCTTT.

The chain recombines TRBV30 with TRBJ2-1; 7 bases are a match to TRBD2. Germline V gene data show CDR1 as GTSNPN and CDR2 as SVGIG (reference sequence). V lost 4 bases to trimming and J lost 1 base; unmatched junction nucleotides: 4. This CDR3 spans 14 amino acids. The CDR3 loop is CAWNAGVSYNEQFF. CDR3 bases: TGTGCCTGGAACGCGGGAGTTTCCTACAATGAGCAGTTCTTC.

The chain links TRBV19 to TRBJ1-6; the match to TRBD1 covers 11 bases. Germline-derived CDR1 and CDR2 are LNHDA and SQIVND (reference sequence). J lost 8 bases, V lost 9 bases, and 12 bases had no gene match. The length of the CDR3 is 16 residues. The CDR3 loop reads CASRTGGISSDSPLHF. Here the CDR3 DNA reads TGTGCCAGCCGGACAGGGGGCATATCCTCGGATTCACCCCTCCACTTT.

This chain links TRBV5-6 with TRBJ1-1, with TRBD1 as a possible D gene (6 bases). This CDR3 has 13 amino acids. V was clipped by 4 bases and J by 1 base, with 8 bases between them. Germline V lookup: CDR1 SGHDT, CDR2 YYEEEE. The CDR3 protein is CASSQDRNTEAFF. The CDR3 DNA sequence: TGTGCCAGCAGCCAGGACAGGAACACTGAAGCTTTCTTT.

The CDR3 sequence is CASSEAGLARLEQYF. CDR3 bases: TGCGCCAGCAGTGAGGCGGGACTAGCAAGACTGGAGCAGTACTTC. V gene TRBV10-2 combines with J gene TRBJ2-7; 9 nucleotides line up with TRBD2. V gave up 2 bases and J gave up 7 bases; unmatched junction bases: 9. The CDR3 runs 15 residues. The germline V gene has CDR1 WSHSY and CDR2 SAAADI.

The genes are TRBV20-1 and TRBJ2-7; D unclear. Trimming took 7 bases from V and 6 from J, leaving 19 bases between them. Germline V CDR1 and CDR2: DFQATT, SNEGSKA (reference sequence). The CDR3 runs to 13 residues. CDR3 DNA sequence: TGCAGTGTTAGTGCACTCCTTTTCTCCGAGCAGTACTTC. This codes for CSVSALLFSEQYF.

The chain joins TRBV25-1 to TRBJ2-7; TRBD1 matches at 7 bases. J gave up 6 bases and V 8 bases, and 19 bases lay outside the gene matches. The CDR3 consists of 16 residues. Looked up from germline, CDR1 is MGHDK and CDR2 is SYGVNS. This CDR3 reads CASGPWVAGTVGEQYF. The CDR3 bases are TGTGCCAGCGGCCCTTGGGTCGCCGGGACAGTCGGCGAGCAGTACTTC.

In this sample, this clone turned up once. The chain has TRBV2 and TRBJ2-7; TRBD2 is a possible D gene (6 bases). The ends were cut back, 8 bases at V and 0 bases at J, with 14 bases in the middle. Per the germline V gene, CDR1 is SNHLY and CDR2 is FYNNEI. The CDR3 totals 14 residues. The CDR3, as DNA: TGTGCCAGCCTGGAGGGAGGCCACTCCTACGAGCAGTACTTC. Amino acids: CASLEGGHSYEQYF.

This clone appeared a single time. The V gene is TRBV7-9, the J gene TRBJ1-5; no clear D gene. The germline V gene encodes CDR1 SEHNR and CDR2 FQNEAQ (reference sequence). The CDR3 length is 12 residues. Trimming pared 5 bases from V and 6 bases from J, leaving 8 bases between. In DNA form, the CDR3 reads TGTGCCAGCAGCCCAGACATTCAGCCCCAGCATTTT. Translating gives CASSPDIQPQHF.

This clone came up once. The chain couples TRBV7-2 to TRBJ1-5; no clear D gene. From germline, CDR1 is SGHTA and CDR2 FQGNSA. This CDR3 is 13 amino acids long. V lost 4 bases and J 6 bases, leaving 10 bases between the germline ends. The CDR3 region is CASSSMERQPQHF. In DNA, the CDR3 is TGTGCCAGCAGCTCTATGGAGCGTCAGCCCCAGCATTTT.

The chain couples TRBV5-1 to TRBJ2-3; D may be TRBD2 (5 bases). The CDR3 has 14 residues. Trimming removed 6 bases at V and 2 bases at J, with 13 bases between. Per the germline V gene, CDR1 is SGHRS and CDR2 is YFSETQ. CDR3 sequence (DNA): TGCGCCAGCAACCTAGCCCCTGACACAGATACGCAGTATTTT. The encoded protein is CASNLAPDTDTQYF. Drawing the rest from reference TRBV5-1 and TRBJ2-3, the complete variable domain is KAGVTQTPRYLIKTRGQQVTLSCSPISGHRSVSWYQQTPGQGLQFLFEYFSETQRNKGNFPGRFSGRQFSNSRSEMNVSTLELGDSALYLCASNLAPDTDTQYFGPGTRLTVL.

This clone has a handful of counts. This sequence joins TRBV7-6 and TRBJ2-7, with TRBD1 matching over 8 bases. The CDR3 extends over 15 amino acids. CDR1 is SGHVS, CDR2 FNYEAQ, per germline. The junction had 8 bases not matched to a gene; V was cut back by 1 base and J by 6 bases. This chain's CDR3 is CASSLGIRGPAEQYF. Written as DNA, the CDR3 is TGTGCCAGCAGCTTAGGTATCAGGGGGCCGGCCGAGCAGTACTTC.

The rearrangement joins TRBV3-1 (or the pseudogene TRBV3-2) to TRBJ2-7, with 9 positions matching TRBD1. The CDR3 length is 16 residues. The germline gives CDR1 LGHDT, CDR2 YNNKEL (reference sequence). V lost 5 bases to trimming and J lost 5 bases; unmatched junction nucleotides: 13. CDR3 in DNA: TGTGCCAGCAGCTTGCCCTCCGGGACAGGGAGGAACGAGCAGTACTTC. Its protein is CASSLPSGTGRNEQYF.

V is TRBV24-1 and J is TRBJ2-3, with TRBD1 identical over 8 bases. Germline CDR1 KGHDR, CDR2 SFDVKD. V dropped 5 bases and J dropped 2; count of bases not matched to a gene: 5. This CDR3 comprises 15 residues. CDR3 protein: CATSATTGATDTQYF. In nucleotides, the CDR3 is TGTGCCACCAGTGCCACGACAGGGGCCACAGATACGCAGTATTTT.

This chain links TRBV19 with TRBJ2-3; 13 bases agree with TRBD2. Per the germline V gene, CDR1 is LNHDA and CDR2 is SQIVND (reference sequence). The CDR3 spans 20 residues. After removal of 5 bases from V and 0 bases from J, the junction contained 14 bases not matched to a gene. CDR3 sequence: CASSPPLGLAGVASTDTQYF. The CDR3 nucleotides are TGTGCCAGTAGTCCCCCACTAGGACTAGCGGGAGTGGCGAGCACAGATACGCAGTATTTT.

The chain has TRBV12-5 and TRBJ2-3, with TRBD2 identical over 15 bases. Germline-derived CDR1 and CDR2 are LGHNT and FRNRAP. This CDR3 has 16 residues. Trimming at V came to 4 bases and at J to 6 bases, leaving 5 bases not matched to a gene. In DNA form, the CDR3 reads TGTGCTAGTGGTTCTGGACTAGCGGGAGGGCTGGATACGCAGTATTTT. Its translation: CASGSGLAGGLDTQYF.

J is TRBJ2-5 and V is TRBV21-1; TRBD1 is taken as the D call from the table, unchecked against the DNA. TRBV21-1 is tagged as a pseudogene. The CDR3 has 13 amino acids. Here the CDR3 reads CATKRGKQETQYF. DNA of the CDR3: TGTGCCACCAAAAGGGGGAAACAAGAGACCCAGTACTTC.

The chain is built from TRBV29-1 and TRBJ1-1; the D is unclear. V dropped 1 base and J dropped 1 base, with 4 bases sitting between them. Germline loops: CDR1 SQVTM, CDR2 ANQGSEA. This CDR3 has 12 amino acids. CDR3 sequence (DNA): TGCAGCGTTGAAGGGGCGAACACTGAAGCTTTCTTT. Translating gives CSVEGANTEAFF.

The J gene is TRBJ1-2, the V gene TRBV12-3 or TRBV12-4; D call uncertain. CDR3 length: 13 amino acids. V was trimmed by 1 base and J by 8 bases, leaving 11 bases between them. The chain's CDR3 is CASSLGRVQGYTF. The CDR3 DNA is TGTGCCAGCAGTTTAGGGCGGGTCCAGGGCTACACCTTC.